The 28 T cell receptor beta chains given below trace back to one sample, sequenced in a study of cytomegalovirus exposure and HLA in healthy donors (dated by TCRdb to about 2017). Receptors were amplified or captured by the immunoSEQ multiplex PCR assay. For the multiplex PCR, a mixture combining 60 forward primers for TCR Vbeta segments and 13 reverse primers for TCR Jbeta segments was used. TCRdb re-hosts the immuneACCESS table, in-frame sequences only. Its copies lack some clones; in the studies checked, an unresolved V gene accounts for under half of them, and the cause for the rest is not known. This sample comprises approximately 130,000 clones, about 80% of them detected only once. The ten most abundant clones make up approximately 1.2% of the sample. Sample: PBMCs. These TCRs come from a man between 50 and 59 years old in good health and CMV-seronegative.

V gene TRBV20-1 combines with J gene TRBJ2-2, with D unresolved. CDR3 length: 11 amino acids. CDR1 is DFQATT, CDR2 SNEGSKA, per germline (reference sequence). V lost 5 bases, J lost 2 bases, and 3 bases lay in between. The CDR3 loop is CSAPNTGELFF. The CDR3 coding sequence is TGCAGTGCTCCAAACACCGGGGAGCTGTTTTTT.

The CDR3 reads CASSPDRGRAGELFF. The CDR3 DNA sequence: TGTGCCAGCAGTCCCGACAGGGGGCGGGCCGGGGAGCTGTTTTTT. The J gene is TRBJ2-2, the V gene TRBV6-6, with 10 bases matching TRBD1. Trimming removed 5 bases from V and 6 bases from J; junction bases left unmatched: 6. This CDR3 has 15 amino acids. CDR1 is MNHNY, CDR2 SVGAGI, per germline (reference sequence).

This chain connects TRBV4-1 to TRBJ1-2; TRBD1 is a possible D gene (5 bases). The CDR3 extends over 17 amino acids. V shed 4 bases and J shed 4 bases, with 22 bases lying between them. Per the germline V gene, CDR1 is MGHRA and CDR2 is YSYEKL. The CDR3 coding sequence is TGCGCCAGCAGCCCGTCAGGGTCCGGACGGCCGACCTATGGCTACACCTTC. It yields the protein CASSPSGSGRPTYGYTF.

This clone was detected only a few times. The rearrangement joins TRBV9 to TRBJ2-1, with 8 bases matching TRBD2. Per the germline V gene, CDR1 is SGDLS and CDR2 is YYNGEE. V was clipped by 2 bases and J by 2 bases; unmatched bases: 12. The CDR3 has 18 residues. Written as DNA, the CDR3 is TGTGCCAGCAGCGTGAGAGGGGGTTTACTAGCGGCCTACAATGAGCAGTTCTTC. Residues: CASSVRGGLLAAYNEQFF.

The chain uses TRBV25-1 and TRBJ1-2, with 10 nucleotides matching TRBD1. The ends lost 6 bases at V and 5 bases at J; junction bases unmatched: 0. The CDR3 is 12 amino acids. From germline, CDR1 is MGHDK and CDR2 SYGVNS. The CDR3 DNA reads as TGTGCCAGCAGGGGACAGGGGTATGGCTACACCTTC. It encodes CASRGQGYGYTF.

The chain links TRBV27 to TRBJ1-4; a possible D gene is TRBD1 (5 bases). Trimming left V 4 bases short and J 2 bases short, with 8 bases between. CDR1 is MNHEY, CDR2 SMNVEV, per germline (reference sequence). The CDR3 is 14 residues long. CDR3 residues: CASSYRRTNEKLFF. CDR3 DNA: TGTGCCAGCAGTTACAGGCGGACTAATGAAAAACTGTTTTTT.

The chain employs TRBV6-6 and TRBJ1-2; TRBD1 aligns across 8 bases. The CDR3 is made up of 14 amino acids. Germline V gene lookup returns CDR1 MNHNY and CDR2 SVGAGI (reference sequence). Germline trimming cut 2 bases from V and 8 bases from J; bases unmatched to any gene: 7. In DNA, the CDR3 is TGTGCCAGCAGTTACCTTGGACAGGGTGTCGGCTACACCTTC. It translates to CASSYLGQGVGYTF.

V and J are TRBV2 and TRBJ2-1; D gene ambiguous. The germline gives CDR1 SNHLY, CDR2 FYNNEI. The CDR3 runs to 12 residues. The V gene lost 7 bases and the J gene lost 8 bases, with 12 bases spanning the gap. CDR3 sequence (DNA): TGTGCCAGCAAGAGTATAGCCTATGAGCAGTTCTTC. Amino acids: CASKSIAYEQFF. The whole variable domain, remainder taken from reference TRBV2 and TRBJ2-1, is EPEVTQTPSHQVTQMGQEVILRCVPISNHLYFYWYRQILGQKVEFLVSFYNNEISEKSEIFDDQFSVERPDGSNFTLKIRSTKLEDSAMYFCASKSIAYEQFFGPGTRLTVL.

CDR3 in DNA: TGTGCCAGTAGTATAACACAGAACTTCTATGGCTACACCTTC. This encodes CASSITQNFYGYTF. The J gene is TRBJ1-2, the V gene TRBV19; D remains ambiguous. V lost 2 bases, J lost 4 bases, and 11 bases lay in between. The CDR3 is made up of 14 amino acids. The germline CDR1 and CDR2 sequences are LNHDA and SQIVND (reference sequence).

The J gene is TRBJ1-1, the V gene TRBV7-8; 7 bases align to TRBD1. The germline V gene encodes CDR1 SGHVS and CDR2 FQNEAQ. This CDR3 has 13 residues. The ends lost 5 bases at V and 4 bases at J; junction bases unmatched: 4. CDR3 residues: CASSKQGPTEAFF. CDR3 DNA: TGTGCCAGCAGCAAACAGGGGCCCACTGAAGCTTTCTTT.

This clone showed up just once. This sequence joins TRBV10-3 and TRBJ1-6; D gene unclear. CDR3 length equals 13 residues. Germline V gene lookup returns CDR1 ENHRY and CDR2 SYGVKD. V lost 3 bases, J lost 12 bases, and 12 bases lay in between. Here the CDR3 reads CAISDVELQPLHF. The CDR3 nucleotides are TGTGCCATCAGTGACGTGGAGCTCCAACCCCTCCACTTT.

The CDR3 region has the DNA TGTGCCAGTAGTTTACGGACAGCCTCCTACAATGAGCAGTTCTTC. Its translation: CASSLRTASYNEQFF. The chain has TRBV19 and TRBJ2-1; D perhaps matches TRBD1 (6 bases). V was shortened by 5 bases and J by 0 bases, with 11 bases between the two germline ends. Germline lookup yields CDR1 LNHDA and CDR2 SQIVND (reference sequence). There are 15 residues in the CDR3.

This clone has just a few counts. The rearrangement joins TRBV2 to TRBJ1-4; D is unresolved. V was pared by 5 bases and J by 2 bases, with 12 bases between. The CDR3 contains 15 residues. The germline V gene has CDR1 SNHLY and CDR2 FYNNEI. The CDR3 DNA reads as TGTGCCAGCAGTCGCCCCCCGGGGACTAATGAAAAACTGTTTTTT. This sequence encodes CASSRPPGTNEKLFF.

This clone appeared a few times. The chain has TRBV7-6 and TRBJ2-1; D is possibly TRBD1 (5 bases). The CDR3 covers 15 residues. Germline V CDR1 and CDR2: SGHVS, FNYEAQ. With 1 base removed from V and 4 bases from J, the gap between germline ends came to 11 bases. For the CDR3, the DNA is TGTGCCAGCAGCTTAGGGTCACAGGCTTACAATGAGCAGTTCTTC. Protein sequence: CASSLGSQAYNEQFF.

This clone was detected only a few times. V usage is TRBV9 and J usage is TRBJ2-3; a weak D match, TRBD2 (6 bases). CDR3 length: 17 residues. Germline V gene lookup returns CDR1 SGDLS and CDR2 YYNGEE. V lost 0 bases to trimming and J lost 0 bases, with 14 bases between them. The CDR3 protein is CASSVGPAGASTDTQYF. CDR3 bases: TGTGCCAGCAGCGTAGGCCCAGCGGGTGCTAGCACAGATACGCAGTATTTT.

J is TRBJ2-7 and V is TRBV7-2; D is perhaps TRBD1 (5 bases). V was pared by 5 bases and J by 0 bases, with 14 bases between. CDR1 is SGHTA, CDR2 FQGNSA, per germline. This CDR3 spans 15 amino acids. The DNA of the CDR3 is TGTGCCAGCAGCCTCTCTGGGGCAGGCTCCTACGAGCAGTACTTC. This codes for CASSLSGAGSYEQYF.

The chain uses TRBV7-2 and TRBJ1-1, with D maybe TRBD1 (5 bases). The CDR3 loop spans 13 amino acids. Trimming took 5 bases from V and 7 from J, leaving 14 bases between them. Germline values: CDR1 SGHTA, CDR2 FQGNSA. The CDR3 bases are TGTGCCAGCAGCCAGGGTCCAACAGGTGAAGCTTTCTTT. This gives the protein CASSQGPTGEAFF. The full variable domain, its missing parts supplied by reference TRBV7-2 and TRBJ1-1, is GAGVSQSPSNKVTEKGKDVELRCDPISGHTALYWYRQSLGQGLEFLIYFQGNSAPDKSGLPSDRFSAERTGGSVSTLTIQRTQQEDSAVYLCASSQGPTGEAFFGQGTRLTVV.

The J gene is TRBJ2-7, the V gene TRBV5-1, with TRBD2 matching 10 bases. CDR3 size: 13 residues. Germline V lookup: CDR1 SGHRS, CDR2 YFSETQ. Trimming took 0 bases from V and 10 from J; bases not matched to a gene: 4. The chain's CDR3 is CASSLAASGRQYF. In DNA, the CDR3 is TGCGCCAGCAGCTTGGCCGCTAGCGGGAGACAGTACTTC.

This clone was seen more than once but under ten times. This chain connects TRBV7-8 to TRBJ2-3; 10 positions match TRBD2. The length of the CDR3 is 15 residues. Germline V lookup: CDR1 SGHVS, CDR2 FQNEAQ. The junction had 4 bases not matched to a gene; V was cut back by 3 bases and J by 4 bases. CDR3: CASSLLTSGSDTQYF. In DNA, the CDR3 is TGTGCCAGCAGCTTGTTGACTAGCGGGTCAGATACGCAGTATTTT.

J is TRBJ2-5 and V is TRBV11-2; D gene uncertain. Trimming pared 3 bases from V and 0 bases from J, leaving 5 bases between. The CDR3 runs to 13 residues. Germline CDR1 reads SGHAT; CDR2 reads FQNNGV. The CDR3 spells CASSFLYQETQYF. The CDR3 bases are TGTGCCAGCAGCTTCCTGTACCAAGAGACCCAGTACTTC.

This chain joins TRBV10-3 and TRBJ2-3; 7 bases align to TRBD2. The CDR3 has 14 residues. Germline V lookup: CDR1 ENHRY, CDR2 SYGVKD. Trimming removed 2 bases from V and 3 bases from J; junction bases left unmatched: 2. The CDR3 DNA follows: TGTGCCATCAGTGAGCGGGAGGAGACAGATACGCAGTATTTT. Encoded protein: CAISEREETDTQYF.

The V and J genes are TRBV5-6 and TRBJ1-1; D call uncertain. Per germline, CDR1 SGHDT and CDR2 YYEEEE. This CDR3 region has 14 residues. V lost 0 bases, J lost 3 bases, and 9 bases lay in between. As DNA, the CDR3 is TGTGCCAGCAGCTTGGTGACACTGCACACTGAAGCTTTCTTT. This translates into CASSLVTLHTEAFF.

The chain has TRBV5-6 and TRBJ2-7, with 8 bases matching TRBD2. This CDR3 region has 15 residues. After removal of 4 bases from V and 4 bases from J, the junction contained 10 bases not matched to a gene. CDR1 is SGHDT and CDR2 is YYEEEE in the germline V gene. CDR3 DNA sequence: TGTGCCAGCAGCGCGGGGGCTAGCGGGCGGTACGAGCAGTACTTC. As protein: CASSAGASGRYEQYF.

This clone came up a few times. This chain connects TRBV5-8 to TRBJ1-1, with D unresolved. The CDR3 has 15 residues. V was cut by 3 bases and J by 1 base, with 13 bases left in between. Germline CDR1 is SGHTS and CDR2 is YDEGEE. Here the CDR3 reads CASSSQVGKNTEAFF. CDR3 sequence (DNA): TGTGCCAGCAGCTCGCAGGTCGGCAAGAACACTGAAGCTTTCTTT.

The chain links TRBV11-2 to TRBJ2-1, with 15 nucleotides matching TRBD2. Looked up from germline, CDR1 is SGHAT and CDR2 is FQNNGV. This CDR3 has 14 residues. V gave up 5 bases and J gave up 9 bases; unmatched junction bases: 2. The CDR3 loop is CASSGTSGRSEQFF. The CDR3 DNA sequence: TGTGCCAGCAGCGGGACTAGCGGGAGGAGTGAGCAGTTCTTC.

The rearrangement links TRBV7-2 to TRBJ1-1, with 8 nucleotides matching TRBD1. The CDR3 spans 14 residues. Per the germline V gene, CDR1 is SGHTA and CDR2 is FQGNSA. The V segment lost 5 bases and the J segment 5 bases; nucleotides outside the gene matches: 7. In DNA, the CDR3 is TGTGCCAGCAGCCCAGGGACAGGATGGACTGAAGCTTTCTTT. Translated, it gives CASSPGTGWTEAFF.

The chain couples TRBV9 to TRBJ2-7; no clear D gene. The germline CDR1 and CDR2 sequences are SGDLS and YYNGEE. The CDR3 has 13 residues. Trimming took off 2 bases at V and 6 bases at J, with 12 bases between the two ends. The CDR3 protein is CASSVLGESEQYF. Written as DNA, the CDR3 is TGTGCCAGCAGCGTGCTTGGAGAAAGCGAGCAGTACTTC.

Of note for this clone: One junction end does not reproduce the germline sequence, and a read error may be involved. The rearrangement links TRBV14 to TRBJ2-2, with 9 positions matching TRBD2. CDR1 SGHDN and CDR2 FVKESK come from the germline V gene. The CDR3 has 21 residues. Here the CDR3 reads CASSKEPKTSGFWRDTGELFF. DNA of the CDR3: TGTGCCAGCAGCAAAGAACCCAAGACTAGCGGTTTTTGGCGAGACACCGGGGAGCTGTTTTTT.